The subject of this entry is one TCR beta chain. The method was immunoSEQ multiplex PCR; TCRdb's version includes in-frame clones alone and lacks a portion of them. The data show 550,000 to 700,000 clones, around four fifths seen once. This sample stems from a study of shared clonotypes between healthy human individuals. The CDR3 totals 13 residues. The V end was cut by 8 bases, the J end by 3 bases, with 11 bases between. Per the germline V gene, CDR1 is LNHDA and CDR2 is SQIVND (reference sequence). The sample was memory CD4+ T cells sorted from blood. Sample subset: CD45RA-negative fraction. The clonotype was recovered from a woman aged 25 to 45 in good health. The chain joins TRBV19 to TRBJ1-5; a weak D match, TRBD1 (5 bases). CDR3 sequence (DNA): TGTGCCAGTGCTACAGGTTACAATCAGCCCCAGCATTTT. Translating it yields CASATGYNQPQHF. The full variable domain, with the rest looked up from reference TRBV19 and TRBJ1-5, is DGGITQSPKYLFRKEGQNVTLSCEQNLNHDAMYWYRQDPGQGLRLIYYSQIVNDFQKGDIAEGYSVSREKKESFPLTVTSAQKNPTAFYLCASATGYNQPQHFGDGTRLSIL.